These 21 T cell receptor beta chains were all obtained from the same sample, sequenced in a study of Ad26.COV2.S vaccination and SARS-CoV-2 variants. Profiled with immunoSEQ multiplex PCR; TCRdb holds only in-frame clones, not every one. The sample records approximately 350,000 clones, about 83% being singletons. Stated treatment: around 19 received Ad26.COV2.S at low or high dose, single or two shots; roughly 5 received placebo; per-sample allocation not given. Each sample was drawn 63 days after the first injection (of vaccine or placebo). The sample was peripheral blood, taken in a trial of Ad26.COV2.S vaccine versus placebo. The receptors were sampled from a person aged 18-60 years who received the Ad26.COV2.S COVID-19 vaccine or a placebo.

The J gene is TRBJ1-1, the V gene TRBV30; D unresolved. CDR3 length equals 14 residues. Germline values: CDR1 GTSNPN, CDR2 SVGIG (reference sequence). The CDR3 sequence: CAYGRQVQDTEAFF. The CDR3 DNA follows: TGTGCTTACGGACGCCAGGTCCAGGACACTGAAGCTTTCTTT.

This clone was found a few times. The rearrangement joins TRBV7-8 to TRBJ2-7; no clear D gene. The germline V gene encodes CDR1 SGHVS and CDR2 FQNEAQ. The CDR3 spans 13 residues. Trimming stripped 2 bases from V and 3 bases from J, with 8 bases between. As DNA, the CDR3 is TGTGCCAGCAGCTTAATAATGGGCTACGAGCAGTACTTC. This codes for CASSLIMGYEQYF.

There are a few counts of this clone. Other DNA sequences from this sample encode an identical CDR3 as well. V gene TRBV30 combines with J gene TRBJ2-7; 7 bases match TRBD2. There are 11 residues in the CDR3. The ends lost 1 base at V and 6 bases at J; junction bases unmatched: 0. The V gene's germline CDR1 is GTSNPN and CDR2 SVGIG (reference sequence). The CDR3 reads CAWSGGGEQYF. The DNA of the CDR3 is TGTGCCTGGAGTGGCGGGGGCGAGCAGTACTTC.

The genes are TRBV19 and TRBJ1-1; D ambiguous. The ends were cut back, 3 bases at V and 2 bases at J, with 13 bases in the middle. The germline CDR1 and CDR2 sequences are LNHDA and SQIVND (reference sequence). This CDR3 has 15 amino acids. The CDR3 loop is CASSMSAGRNTEAFF. In DNA form, the CDR3 reads TGTGCCAGTAGTATGTCGGCAGGTCGTAACACTGAAGCTTTCTTT.

This clone was seen a single time. The CDR3 sequence: CASLDTSVGNEQFF. CDR3 DNA: TGTGCCTCGCTGGACACTAGCGTGGGGAATGAGCAGTTCTTC. The rearrangement links TRBV30 to TRBJ2-1; 7 positions match TRBD2. This CDR3 spans 14 amino acids. V trimming: 7 bases; J trimming: 7 bases; junction bases outside the gene matches: 13. Germline lookup yields CDR1 GTSNPN and CDR2 SVGIG (reference sequence).

This clone was seen more than once but under ten times. The gene calls are TRBV4-1 and TRBJ2-7; D gene unclear. This CDR3 is 14 amino acids long. Germline CDR1 reads MGHRA; CDR2 reads YSYEKL. Trimming removed 2 bases at V and 7 bases at J, with 15 bases between. In DNA form, the CDR3 reads TGCGCCAGCAGCCAAATTTTCGGTCTGGGAGAGCAGTACTTC. It is translated as CASSQIFGLGEQYF.

This chain connects TRBV6-2 or TRBV6-3 to TRBJ1-2, with D maybe TRBD1 (5 bases). With 6 bases removed from V and 5 bases from J, the gap between germline ends came to 19 bases. The CDR3 extends over 15 amino acids. Germline-derived CDR1 and CDR2 are MNHEY and SVGEGT. CDR3: CASSRTWTSSYGYTF. The CDR3 bases are TGTGCCAGCAGCCGAACGTGGACATCTTCATATGGCTACACCTTC.

The rearrangement joins TRBV6-5 to TRBJ2-5, with D possibly called TRBD1 or TRBD2 (5 bases each). The V end lost 5 bases, the J end lost 4 bases, and 11 bases lay between the germline ends. This CDR3 has 13 residues. Germline V gene data show CDR1 as MNHEY and CDR2 as SVGAGI. This CDR3 is CASSRGVRETQYF. CDR3 sequence (DNA): TGTGCCAGCAGTAGAGGGGTGAGAGAGACCCAGTACTTC.

V is TRBV30 and J is TRBJ2-5; 8 bases line up with TRBD2. The CDR3 extends over 14 amino acids. The V gene's germline CDR1 is GTSNPN and CDR2 SVGIG (reference sequence). The ends lost 2 bases at V and 4 bases at J; junction bases unmatched: 6. CDR3 loop: CAWSMGLGGETQYF. Written as DNA, the CDR3 is TGTGCCTGGAGTATGGGACTAGGCGGAGAGACCCAGTACTTC.

This sequence joins TRBV18 and TRBJ2-7, with D unresolved. The CDR3 has 11 residues. V shed 2 bases and J shed 12 bases, with 11 bases lying between them. Germline CDR1 reads KGHSH; CDR2 reads LQKENI. CDR3 sequence reads: CASSPSFYGYF. The CDR3 DNA follows: TGTGCCAGCTCACCAAGCTTCTACGGGTACTTC.

The V and J genes are TRBV11-2 and TRBJ2-7, with TRBD1 as a possible D gene (5 bases). Germline-derived CDR1 and CDR2 are SGHAT and FQNNGV. This CDR3 region has 14 residues. V dropped 2 bases and J dropped 4 bases, with 12 bases sitting between them. CDR3 amino acids: CASSLFTGGYEQYF. Here the CDR3 DNA reads TGTGCCAGCAGCTTATTTACAGGTGGTTACGAGCAGTACTTC.

This rearrangement joins TRBV19 to TRBJ2-4, with 8 nucleotides matching TRBD1. CDR3 size: 19 residues. CDR1 is LNHDA and CDR2 is SQIVND in the germline V gene (reference sequence). V lost 5 bases to trimming and J lost 1 base; unmatched junction nucleotides: 16. The chain's CDR3 is CASSLGQGIGRVAKNIQYF. For the CDR3, the DNA is TGTGCCAGTAGTCTCGGACAGGGAATAGGTAGGGTGGCCAAAAACATTCAGTACTTC.

This rearrangement joins TRBV5-6 to TRBJ2-7; a possible D gene is TRBD1 (5 bases). The V gene's germline CDR1 is SGHDT and CDR2 YYEEEE. V lost 0 bases and J 2 bases, leaving 9 bases between the germline ends. There are 14 residues in the CDR3. In DNA form, the CDR3 reads TGTGCCAGCAGCTTGGACAGGCTAACCTACGAGCAGTACTTC. It codes for CASSLDRLTYEQYF.

V and J are TRBV6-5 and TRBJ1-3; D gene unclear. This CDR3 is 11 amino acids long. Trimming stripped 10 bases from V and 8 bases from J, with 12 bases between. Germline CDR1 and CDR2: MNHEY and SVGAGI. The CDR3, as DNA: TGTGCCACGGAGGGAGTAGACACCATATATTTT. Protein product: CATEGVDTIYF.

This clone has more than one count but fewer than ten. Other nucleotide sequences in the sample specify the same CDR3. V and J are TRBV2 and TRBJ2-7; TRBD2 agrees at 9 bases. V dropped 7 bases and J dropped 3; count of bases not matched to a gene: 7. The CDR3 is 14 amino acids. CDR1 is SNHLY and CDR2 is FYNNEI in the germline V gene. The CDR3: CASMLTSGSYEQYF. The DNA for the CDR3 is TGTGCCAGCATGTTGACTAGCGGTAGCTACGAGCAGTACTTC. Full variable domain (rest looked up from reference TRBV2 and TRBJ2-7): EPEVTQTPSHQVTQMGQEVILRCVPISNHLYFYWYRQILGQKVEFLVSFYNNEISEKSEIFDDQFSVERPDGSNFTLKIRSTKLEDSAMYFCASMLTSGSYEQYFGPGTRLTVT.

The gene calls are TRBV5-1 and TRBJ2-7; D unresolved. Germline loops: CDR1 SGHRS, CDR2 YFSETQ. The CDR3 spans 16 residues. V gave up 4 bases and J gave up 0 bases, with 17 bases separating them. As DNA, the CDR3 is TGCGCCAGCAGCCCGCGTCGTAAGGGAAGCTCCTACGAGCAGTACTTC. Translated: CASSPRRKGSSYEQYF.

The chain links TRBV10-1 to TRBJ2-7, with unresolved D. From germline, CDR1 is WNHNN and CDR2 SYGVQD (reference sequence). Trimming stripped 3 bases from V and 2 bases from J, with 8 bases between. The CDR3 length is 13 residues. This chain's CDR3 is CASSERITYEQYF. CDR3 in DNA: TGCGCCAGCAGTGAACGGATCACCTACGAGCAGTACTTC.

The chain employs TRBV6-6 and TRBJ2-1, with 16 bases that match TRBD2. The CDR3 has 16 amino acids. Trimming cost V 5 bases and J 9 bases; bases outside gene matches: 7. CDR1 and CDR2 from the germline V gene are MNHNY and SVGAGI (reference sequence). CDR3: CASSPGLAGGPGEQFF. CDR3 DNA sequence: TGTGCCAGCAGTCCGGGACTAGCGGGGGGGCCAGGTGAGCAGTTCTTC.

The rearrangement links TRBV5-1 to TRBJ1-4; unclear D gene. The CDR3 runs to 14 residues. Germline loops: CDR1 SGHRS, CDR2 YFSETQ. Trimming took off 4 bases at V and 4 bases at J, with 11 bases between the two ends. The CDR3 protein is CASSPGSLNEKLFF. For the CDR3, the DNA is TGCGCCAGCAGCCCCGGGAGTCTTAATGAAAAACTGTTTTTT.

The chain joins TRBV19 to TRBJ2-7, with D maybe TRBD2 (6 bases). From germline, CDR1 is LNHDA and CDR2 SQIVND (reference sequence). The length of the CDR3 is 11 residues. V dropped 10 bases and J dropped 4 bases, with 11 bases sitting between them. CDR3 sequence reads: CATTRGYEQYF. CDR3 coding DNA: TGTGCCACCACCCGGGGGTACGAGCAGTACTTC.

V and J are TRBV4-1 and TRBJ1-1; possible D gene TRBD1, 6 bases. CDR3 size: 14 residues. CDR1 is MGHRA and CDR2 is YSYEKL in the germline V gene. Trimming stripped 6 bases from V and 7 bases from J, with 18 bases between. The CDR3 DNA reads TGCGCCAGCAGTCGAGTCGCAGGGGCCGGTGAAGCTTTCTTT. Translation: CASSRVAGAGEAFF.